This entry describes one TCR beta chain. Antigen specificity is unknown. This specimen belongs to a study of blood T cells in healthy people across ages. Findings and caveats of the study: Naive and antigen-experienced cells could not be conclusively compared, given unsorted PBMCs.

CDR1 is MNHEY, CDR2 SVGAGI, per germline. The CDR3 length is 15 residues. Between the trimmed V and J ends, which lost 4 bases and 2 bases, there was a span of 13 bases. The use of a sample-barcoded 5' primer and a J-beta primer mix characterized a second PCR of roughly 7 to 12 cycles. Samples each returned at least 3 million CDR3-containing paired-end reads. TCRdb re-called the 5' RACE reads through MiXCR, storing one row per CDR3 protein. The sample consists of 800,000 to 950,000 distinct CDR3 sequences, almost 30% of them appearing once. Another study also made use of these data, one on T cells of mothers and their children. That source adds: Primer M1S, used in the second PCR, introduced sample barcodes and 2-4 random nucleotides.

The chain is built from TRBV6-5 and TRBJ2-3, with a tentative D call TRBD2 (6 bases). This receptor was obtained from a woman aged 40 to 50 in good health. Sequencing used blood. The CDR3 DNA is TGTGCCAGCAGTTTATTAGCGGTGGTCACAGATACGCAGTATTTT. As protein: CASSLLAVVTDTQYF.